Listed below are T cell receptor beta chains from one sample, sequenced in a study of blood T cell repertoires in COVID-19. Profiled with immunoSEQ multiplex PCR; TCRdb holds only in-frame clones, not every one. This sample has 160,000 or so clones, with more than 65% found just once. Sequenced sample: PBMCs or T cells enriched from blood (not recorded which). The source is a man in his 60s who had recovered from COVID-19. CDR3s include the opening cysteine and the closing phenylalanine or tryptophan. D genes are given only for firm matches. Only part of the rows carry a size: once, few, many, or a class if the clone is expanded.

j_call d_call v_call clone_size cdr3_nt cdr3_aa
TRBJ2-2 TRBD1 TRBV4-1 few TGCGCCAGCAGCCAAGGACGACAGGGGAACACCGGGGAGCTGTTTTTT CASSQGRQGNTGELFF
TRBJ1-2 - TRBV6-5 - TGTGCCAGCAGTTCGGGAAAATCTGGCTACACCTTC CASSSGKSGYTF
TRBJ2-3 - TRBV2 once TGTGCCAGTACGATACTGGGCCTTGGCACAGATACGCAGTATTTT CASTILGLGTDTQYF
TRBJ2-2 - TRBV7-9 few TGTGCCAGCGGGAAGGGGCAGAACACCGGGGAGCTGTTTTTT CASGKGQNTGELFF
TRBJ2-5 TRBD2 TRBV7-3 - TGTGCCAGCAGCTTCAACGGGGGGGAGACCCAGTACTTC CASSFNGGETQYF
TRBJ2-3 - TRBV9 - TGTGCCAGCAGCGTAATTCGGGGTACGGGCACAGATACGCAGTATTTT CASSVIRGTGTDTQYF
TRBJ2-7 - TRBV5-6 - TGTGCCAGCAGCTTGGACGGCTCCTACGAGCAGTACTTC CASSLDGSYEQYF
TRBJ2-7 TRBD1 TRBV19 - TGTGCCAGTAGCCAACGGACAGGGTCCTACGAGCAGTACTTC CASSQRTGSYEQYF
TRBJ1-3 TRBD1 TRBV6-5 - TGTGCCAGCACCGGACAGGCTGGAAACACCATATATTTT CASTGQAGNTIYF
TRBJ1-2 TRBD1 TRBV28 - TGTGCCAGCGCTCGGGACAGGGGTCCCTATGGCTACACCTTC CASARDRGPYGYTF
TRBJ2-2 - TRBV4-2 - TGTGCCAGCAGCCAAGCCAGCGGGCTCACCGGGGAGCTGTTTTTT CASSQASGLTGELFF
TRBJ1-1 - TRBV18 - TGTGCCAGCTCATTATCAGGGAGGAGGGCTGAAGCTTTCTTT CASSLSGRRAEAFF
TRBJ2-5 TRBD2 TRBV9 - TGTGCCAGCAGCGCTGGCGGACTAGCGGTTCAAGAGACCCAGTACTTC CASSAGGLAVQETQYF
TRBJ1-2 TRBD1 TRBV5-4 - TGTGCCAGCAGCTACAGGAGGAGACAGGGGACCCATGGCTACACCTTC CASSYRRRQGTHGYTF
TRBJ2-1 - TRBV21-1 - TGTGCCAGCAGCAAAGCACTCACCATCCGATACAATGAGCGGTTCTTC CASSKALTIRYNERFF
TRBJ2-3 - TRBV27 - TGTGCCAGCACTCCGACGGCGGGCAGAGATACGCAGTATTTT CASTPTAGRDTQYF
TRBJ1-2 - TRBV19 - TGTGCCAGTAGTCACCAGTTTACTAACTATGGCTACACCTTC CASSHQFTNYGYTF
TRBJ2-3 TRBD1 TRBV29-1 - TGCAGCGCCGGGACAGGGACAGATACGCAGTATTTT CSAGTGTDTQYF
TRBJ2-2 - TRBV7-2 once TGTGCCAGCCATAGCGGTGCTGGGGGGGAGCTGTTTTTT CASHSGAGGELFF
TRBJ1-2 TRBD1 TRBV9 - TGTGCCAGCAGCGTAGAAGAGACAGGGTCGGACTATGGCTACACCTTC CASSVEETGSDYGYTF
TRBJ1-5 TRBD1 TRBV19 - TGTGCCAGTAGTACGGGGACAGCTAATCAGCCCCAGCATTTT CASSTGTANQPQHF
TRBJ2-3 TRBD2 TRBV6-1 - TGTGCCAGCAGTGAATCGGCTAGCGGGGGGGTTGGTACGCAGTATTTT CASSESASGGVGTQYF
TRBJ2-1 - TRBV7-9 - TGTGCCAGCAGCTCCAGTCTCCTCTACAATGAGCAGTTCTTC CASSSSLLYNEQFF
TRBJ2-1 - TRBV10-1 - TGCGCCAGCAACTACACCGAGCAGTTCTTC CASNYTEQFF
TRBJ1-2 - TRBV2 - TGTGCCAGATCTTTAGCTAACTATGGCTACACCTTC CARSLANYGYTF
TRBJ2-5 - TRBV7-2 - TGTGCCAGCAGCTTAGTTGCGGACAGACAGACCCAGTACTTC CASSLVADRQTQYF
TRBJ2-1 - TRBV5-1 - TGCGCCAGCAGCTTGTCACTAGCTAATGAGCAGTTCTTC CASSLSLANEQFF
TRBJ2-1 - TRBV11-2 - TGTGCCAGCAGCTTAGAGGGAGGCTCCTACAATGAGCAGTTCTTC CASSLEGGSYNEQFF
TRBJ2-3 TRBD2 TRBV3-1/TRBV3-2 - TGTGCCAGCAGCCCCGACCACACTAGCGGGGGGGCTACGGGCACAGATACGCAGTATTTT CASSPDHTSGGATGTDTQYF
TRBJ1-6 TRBD1 TRBV3-1/TRBV3-2 - TGTGCCAGCAGCTCCGGGACAGGCTCCTATAATTCACCCCTCCACTTT CASSSGTGSYNSPLHF
TRBJ2-1 TRBD2 TRBV4-2 - TGTGCCAGCAGCCAAGATACCACCCAACTAGCGGGAGCCGGGGAGCAGTTCTTC CASSQDTTQLAGAGEQFF
TRBJ2-7 TRBD1 TRBV11-2 - TGTGCCAGCAGCCCCGACAGGGCCCGCTACGAGCAGTACTTC CASSPDRARYEQYF
TRBJ1-4 TRBD1 TRBV7-2 once TGTGCCAGCAGCTTTTTCCGGACAGGCGGTGAAAAACTGTTTTTT CASSFFRTGGEKLFF
TRBJ1-2 TRBD1 TRBV30 - TGTGCCTGGCGGCTACAGGGGATCGCCTACACCTTC CAWRLQGIAYTF
TRBJ2-2 TRBD1 TRBV4-1 - TGCGCCAGCAGTCCAACCGGGACAGAAACCGGGGAGCTGTTTTTT CASSPTGTETGELFF
TRBJ1-2 TRBD1 TRBV5-4 - TGTGCCAGCCGACGGACAGGGGGCGGGAGCTATGGCTACACCTTC CASRRTGGGSYGYTF
TRBJ2-7 - TRBV18 - TGTGCCAGCTCACCCGTAAGCGGGTTGAGCTCCTACGAGCAGTACTTC CASSPVSGLSSYEQYF
TRBJ1-5 - TRBV28 - TGTGCCAGCAGTTTCGGTACAGGGTGGAGCGGCAATCAGCCCCAGCATTTT CASSFGTGWSGNQPQHF
TRBJ2-1 TRBD2 TRBV6-5 - TGTGCCAGCAGTAAGGGACTAGACTCCTACAATGAGCAGTTCTTC CASSKGLDSYNEQFF
TRBJ1-3 - TRBV5-6 - TGTGCCAGCCACTCTGGGCGGGGGGCTGGAGGAAACACCATATATTTT CASHSGRGAGGNTIYF